This T cell receptor (beta chain) came from a study of regulatory T cells in long-lasting Graves disease. Arm-PCR of CDR3 regions and iRepertoire HTBI primers were the basis on which TCR beta libraries were built. TCRdb reanalysed the multiplex PCR reads using MiXCR and keeps one entry per CDR3 protein. The table includes 400,000 to 500,000 distinct CDR3 sequences, 20% to 25% detected once. Study-wide findings and caveats: Newly diagnosed Graves' patients exceeded persistent ones in TCR diversity. Accuracy could have been hurt by small sample size.

Regarding this clonotype: Its matching antigen is unknown. Being one base from a much bigger clone, this may be a read error.

Sample time point: persistent/refractory GD, antithyroid drugs over 5 years with positive TRAb. Extracted RNA from PBMCs served as the source of the TCR library. Patients with Graves' disease were diagnosed by American Thyroid Association guidelines. A volume of 7 to 9.5 milliliters of peripheral blood was collected in EDTA tubes. The specimen was peripheral blood mononuclear cells (PBMCs), collected when the disease was refractory, from a patient treated with antithyroid drugs. The receptor comes from a female donor with Graves disease.

CDR3 sequence: CASGQGNDSPLHF. The CDR3 nucleotides read TGTGCCAGCGGCCAGGGAAATGATTCACCCCTCCACTTT. This rearrangement joins TRBV28 to TRBJ1-6; tentatively, D is TRBD1 (5 bases). This CDR3 contains 13 residues. Trimming took off 8 bases at V and 8 bases at J, with 13 bases between the two ends. Germline values: CDR1 MDHEN, CDR2 SYDVKM.